The rows below give T cell receptor beta chains drawn from one sample of a study of shared clonotypes between healthy human individuals. TCRdb keeps only in-frame clones here, not all; method: immunoSEQ multiplex PCR. The sample holds some 1,600,000 clones, around 98% seen once. The sequenced material came from naive CD4+ T cells sorted from blood. The receptor set was obtained from a man under 40 in good health. Each CDR3 is given with its conserved first and last residue. D genes are given only for firm matches. A clone size is listed for some rows: how often the clone was seen (once, few, many), or a class if it is expanded.

d_call,v_call,clone_size,j_call,cdr3_nt,cdr3_aa
NA,TRBV5-1,NA,TRBJ2-4,TGCGCCAGCAGCTTGGCCCCCACGAAAACGGGGATAGCCAAAAACATTCAGTACTTC,CASSLAPTKTGIAKNIQYF
TRBD1,TRBV7-2,NA,TRBJ2-3,TGTGCCAGCAGCTTAGGGACAGGCGATACGCAGTATTTT,CASSLGTGDTQYF
NA,TRBV28,NA,TRBJ2-2,TGTGCCAGCAGTTTGATACGGGCACTAAACACCGGGGAGCTGTTTTTT,CASSLIRALNTGELFF
TRBD1,TRBV27,NA,TRBJ2-7,TGTGCCAGCAGTCTACAGGGGGCAATCTCCTACGAGCAGTACTTC,CASSLQGAISYEQYF
TRBD2,TRBV5-1,NA,TRBJ2-2,TGCGCCAGCAGTCCCGGGACTACATACACCGGGGAGCTGTTTTTT,CASSPGTTYTGELFF
NA,TRBV7-2,NA,TRBJ1-5,TGTGCCAGCAGCTTAGAAGTAGACCTCTTTTGGGGGCAGCATTTT,CASSLEVDLFWGQHF
TRBD2,TRBV29-1,NA,TRBJ2-7,TGCAGCGTTGCACTAGCGAACTACGAGCAGTACTTC,CSVALANYEQYF
NA,TRBV11-1,NA,TRBJ2-7,TGTGCCAGCAGCCTACAAAATTCGAGACGGACATACGAGCAGTACTTC,CASSLQNSRRTYEQYF
TRBD1,TRBV11-2,NA,TRBJ2-7,TGTGCCAGCAGCTCGGACAGGCTCTACGAGCAGTACTTC,CASSSDRLYEQYF
TRBD2,TRBV5-6,NA,TRBJ2-7,TGTGCCAGCAGCCGGGGGGTTTACGAGCAGTACTTC,CASSRGVYEQYF
NA,TRBV30,NA,TRBJ1-4,TGTGCCTGGAGTGTTTCCCTTAATGAAAAACTGTTTTTT,CAWSVSLNEKLFF
NA,TRBV19,NA,TRBJ2-3,TGTGCCAGTAGTAAAAGGCGGGACTCCAAGAACACAGATACGCAGTATTTT,CASSKRRDSKNTDTQYF
TRBD1,TRBV7-9,NA,TRBJ2-1,TGTGCCAGCAGCCCTGACAGGGCCCCTTACAATGAGCAGTTCTTC,CASSPDRAPYNEQFF
TRBD1,TRBV19,NA,TRBJ1-2,TGTGCCAGTAGGGTCACAGGGGTGCGATCCAACTATGGCTACACCTTC,CASRVTGVRSNYGYTF
NA,TRBV6-1,NA,TRBJ2-1,TGTGCCAGCAGAGAAGGGGGGTCAGTAGGCAATGAGCAGTTCTTC,CASREGGSVGNEQFF
NA,TRBV7-9,once,TRBJ2-2,TGTGCCAGCAGCTCTGATATCGGGGAGCTGTTTTTT,CASSSDIGELFF
NA,TRBV5-4,NA,TRBJ2-5,TGTGCCAGCAGCTTGGTGTCAGGCCAAGAGACCCAGTACTTC,CASSLVSGQETQYF
NA,TRBV11-1,once,TRBJ2-7,TGTGCCAGCAGCTTAGCGGGCTCCTACGAGCAGTACTTC,CASSLAGSYEQYF
TRBD1,TRBV9,once,TRBJ2-3,TGTGCCAGCAGCAACGACAGGGGGAGGACAGATACGCAGTATTTT,CASSNDRGRTDTQYF
NA,TRBV5-5,NA,TRBJ1-2,TGTGCCAGCAGCCGCGAGTTTGGGGAGTCGTTTCTAGGCTACACCTTC,CASSREFGESFLGYTF
TRBD2,TRBV18,once,TRBJ2-1,TGTGCCAGCTCACCCGCTAGCGGGCCGGCCTCCTACAATGAGCAGTTCTTC,CASSPASGPASYNEQFF
NA,TRBV9,NA,TRBJ2-2,TGTGCCAGCAGCCCTCTAACAGGGCGGGCCGGGGAGCTGTTTTTT,CASSPLTGRAGELFF
NA,TRBV2,NA,TRBJ2-7,TGTGCCAGCACTCGGGAGCACGGCGAGCAGTACTTC,CASTREHGEQYF
TRBD1,TRBV7-9,NA,TRBJ2-7,TGTGCCAGCCAAAAGACAGGGTCGGTCTACGAGCAGTACTTC,CASQKTGSVYEQYF
NA,TRBV5-1,NA,TRBJ2-1,TGCGCCAGCAGCTTCGTTGGCGGGGGCGGAGGCTCCTACAATGAGCAGTTCTTC,CASSFVGGGGGSYNEQFF
NA,TRBV19,NA,TRBJ2-7,TGTGCCAGTAGTGACGGGGCGTTCTACGAGCAGTACTTC,CASSDGAFYEQYF
NA,TRBV7-2,NA,TRBJ1-1,TGTGCCAGCAGCCCCCGGTCGGACTTACGGGCTGAAGCTTTCTTT,CASSPRSDLRAEAFF
NA,TRBV5-1,NA,TRBJ2-1,TGCGCCAGCAGCGCGGCCCTCGTGGGTTCCTACAATGAGCAGTTCTTC,CASSAALVGSYNEQFF
NA,TRBV7-9,NA,TRBJ2-5,TGTGCCAGCAGCTTAGGGACAGTACTAGAGACCCAGTACTTC,CASSLGTVLETQYF
NA,TRBV5-1,NA,TRBJ2-5,TGCGCCAGCAGCCTAGCCGGGTCCGGGGGGACCCAGTACTTC,CASSLAGSGGTQYF
NA,TRBV5-1,NA,TRBJ2-1,TGCGCCAGCAGCTGGAGGGACAGATACTACAATGAGCAGTTCTTC,CASSWRDRYYNEQFF
NA,TRBV7-2,once,TRBJ1-5,TGTGCCAGCAGCTTAGCAGGCCAGCCCCAGCATTTT,CASSLAGQPQHF
NA,TRBV27,NA,TRBJ1-2,TGTGCCAGCGGACGGGCAGGGGATTTAAGGGATGGCTACACCTTC,CASGRAGDLRDGYTF
TRBD1,TRBV6-6,NA,TRBJ1-5,TGTGCCAGCAAGACAGGGGAGGGTCAGCCCCAGCATTTT,CASKTGEGQPQHF
TRBD1,TRBV19,NA,TRBJ2-7,TGTGCCAGTACCTCCGGGACAGGGCCTTGGGAGCAGTACTTC,CASTSGTGPWEQYF
TRBD2,TRBV6-5,NA,TRBJ2-3,TGTGCCAGCAGGCCCGGGACTAGCGGGTGGGATACGCAGTATTTT,CASRPGTSGWDTQYF
TRBD1,TRBV6-5,NA,TRBJ1-2,TGTGCCAGCAGTTCCTCCGGGACAGTACGCTATGGCTACACCTTC,CASSSSGTVRYGYTF
TRBD1,TRBV2,NA,TRBJ1-5,TGTGCCAGCAGCCGGGACAGCTACAATCAGCCCCAGCATTTT,CASSRDSYNQPQHF
TRBD1,TRBV5-5,NA,TRBJ2-7,TGTGCCAGCAGCTTCCTGACAGGGTCCTACGAGCAGTACTTC,CASSFLTGSYEQYF
NA,TRBV7-9,NA,TRBJ1-3,TGTGCCAGCAGCGCCCTCGGTGGACACTCTGGAAACACCATATATTTT,CASSALGGHSGNTIYF
NA,TRBV4-1,NA,TRBJ1-3,TGCGCCAGCAGCCATTTATGGTCTGAGAGCTCTGGAAACACCATATATTTT,CASSHLWSESSGNTIYF
NA,TRBV4-1,once,TRBJ1-5,TGCGCCAGCAGCTGGGACTACAATCAGCCCCAGCATTTT,CASSWDYNQPQHF
TRBD1,TRBV9,once,TRBJ1-2,TGTGCCAGCAGCGTCGGACAGGAAGGTGGCTACACCTTC,CASSVGQEGGYTF
NA,TRBV9,NA,TRBJ2-4,TGTGCCAGTTCGCCTATATCCTGGGGCAAAAACATTCAGTACTTC,CASSPISWGKNIQYF
TRBD2,TRBV4-3,NA,TRBJ2-5,TGCGCCAGCAGCCAAGGGAAACAGGGTCCGCGTTTAGCGGGAGCTGAGACCCAGTACTTC,CASSQGKQGPRLAGAETQYF
NA,TRBV7-3,NA,TRBJ1-5,TGTGCCAGCAGCTTAACATATAATCAGCCCCAGCATTTT,CASSLTYNQPQHF
NA,TRBV5-1,NA,TRBJ2-1,TGCGCCAGCAGACTCTCGGGGCAGACCTCCTACAATGAGCAGTTCTTC,CASRLSGQTSYNEQFF
NA,TRBV7-9,NA,TRBJ1-1,TGTGCCAGCAGCTTAGCAATGATGCCGAACACTGAAGCTTTCTTT,CASSLAMMPNTEAFF
TRBD1,TRBV5-1,NA,TRBJ1-1,TGCGCCAGCAGCCCAGGGACAGTGAGCCTAGCAGCTGAAGCTTTCTTT,CASSPGTVSLAAEAFF
NA,TRBV11-2,NA,TRBJ2-2,TGTGCCAGCAGCTTAGGGCAGCTCTCCGGGGAGCTGTTTTTT,CASSLGQLSGELFF